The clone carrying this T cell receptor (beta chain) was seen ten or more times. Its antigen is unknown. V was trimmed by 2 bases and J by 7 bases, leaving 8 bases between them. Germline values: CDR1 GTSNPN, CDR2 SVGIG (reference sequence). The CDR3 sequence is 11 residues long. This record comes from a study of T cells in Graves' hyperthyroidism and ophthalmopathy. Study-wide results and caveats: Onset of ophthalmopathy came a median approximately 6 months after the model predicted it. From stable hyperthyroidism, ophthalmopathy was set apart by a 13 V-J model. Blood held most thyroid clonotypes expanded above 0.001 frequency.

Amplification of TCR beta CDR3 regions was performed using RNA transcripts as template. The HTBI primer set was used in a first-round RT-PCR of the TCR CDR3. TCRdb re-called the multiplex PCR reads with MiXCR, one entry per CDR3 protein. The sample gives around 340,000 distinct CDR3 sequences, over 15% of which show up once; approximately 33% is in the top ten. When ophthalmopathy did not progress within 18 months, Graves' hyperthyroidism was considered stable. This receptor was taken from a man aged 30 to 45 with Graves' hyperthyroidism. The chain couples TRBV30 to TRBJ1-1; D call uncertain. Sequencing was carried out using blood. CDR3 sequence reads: CAWSPEIEAFF. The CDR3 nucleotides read TGTGCCTGGAGTCCAGAGATTGAAGCTTTCTTT.